This entry describes one T cell receptor (beta chain). The antigen is undetermined. The CDR3 extends over 15 amino acids. Trimming removed 2 bases from V and 0 bases from J, with 10 bases in between. Germline values: CDR1 LNHDA, CDR2 SQIVND (reference sequence). The record originates from a study of siplizumab effects on memory and regulatory T cells. General study points: Phenotypic classification as naive or memory proved unattainable for roughly 75-96% of proliferating CD4+ or CD8+ clones. Naive T cells looked more diverse than memory cells, and they looked like major contributors to the alloresponse. Proliferating Tregs taken from siplizumab cultures were not shown to have a confirmed suppressive function. The study found that mappable alloreactive CD4+ clones averaged around 68% Treg-derived with siplizumab and under 35% in controls.

The protocol was immunoSEQ multiplex PCR, while the TCRdb copy is restricted to in-frame clones and leaves out a portion. The sample records around 100,000 clones, more than 90% being singletons. This sequence originates from a human donor in good health. The sequencing input was CD4+ T cells sorted from blood. V is TRBV19 and J is TRBJ1-1, with D possibly being TRBD1 (5 bases). CDR3 in DNA: TGTGCCAGTAGTATATCCAGGGCGCTGAACACTGAAGCTTTCTTT. This sequence encodes CASSISRALNTEAFF.